In this sample, the clone carrying this T cell receptor (beta chain) turned up a few times. Its antigen is unidentified. The sample comes from a study of beta chain features in type 1 diabetes. Study findings and constraints: A greater similarity of naive, central memory and Treg TCRB repertoires was seen among patients than among healthy donors. Patients with type 1 diabetes showed fewer VDJ junction insertions and more deletions.

Heparinised blood was drawn once per donor, averaging roughly 120 mL. Every isolated RNA sample was fully reverse transcribed, so sequencing captured expressed TCRB transcripts. Measured with immunoSEQ multiplex PCR; TCRdb has only the in-frame clones, and not every one. This table has roughly 230,000 clones, 9.6% appearing once. V trimming: 5 bases; J trimming: 0 bases; junction bases outside the gene matches: 6. The CDR3 spans 14 residues. Germline assignment: CDR1 GTSNPN and CDR2 SVGIG (reference sequence). The sequencing sample was made of naive CD4+ T cells from blood. The chain links TRBV30 to TRBJ1-1, with 7 bases fitting TRBD1. This TCR was recovered from a woman under 30 in good health. The CDR3 is CAWDETGLNTEAFF. CDR3 sequence (DNA): TGTGCCTGGGATGAGACAGGGCTGAACACTGAAGCTTTCTTT.